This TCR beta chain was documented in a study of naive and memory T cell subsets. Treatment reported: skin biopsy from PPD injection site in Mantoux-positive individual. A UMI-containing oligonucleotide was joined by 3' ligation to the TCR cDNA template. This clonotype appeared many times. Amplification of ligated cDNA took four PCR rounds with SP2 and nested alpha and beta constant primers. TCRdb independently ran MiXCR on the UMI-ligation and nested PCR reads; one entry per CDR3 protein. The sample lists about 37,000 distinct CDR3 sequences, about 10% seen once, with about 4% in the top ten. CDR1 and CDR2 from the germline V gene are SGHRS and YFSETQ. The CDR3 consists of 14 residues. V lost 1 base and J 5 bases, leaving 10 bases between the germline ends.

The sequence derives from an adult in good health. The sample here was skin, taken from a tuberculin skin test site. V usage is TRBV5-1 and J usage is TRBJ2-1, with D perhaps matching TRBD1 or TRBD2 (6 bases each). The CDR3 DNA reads TGCGCCAGCAGCTTGCGGGGGCAGAACAATGAGCAGTTCTTC. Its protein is CASSLRGQNNEQFF.